This TCR beta chain originates from a study of cytomegalovirus exposure and HLA in healthy donors. Points from the study as a whole: When the data were analyzed later, several of the most significant clusters appeared to be linked to common viral pathogens. Serostatus for CMV was the only available immune exposure information. The authors assumed roughly uniform sequencing depth across donors for presence/absence analyses.

PCR was performed using 60 Vbeta and 13 Jbeta primers. The repertoire was sequenced with immunoSEQ multiplex PCR; TCRdb's copy has only in-frame clones and lacks some. This sample yields 100,000 to 140,000 clones, of which about 74% are seen a single time; 12% to 15% belongs to the top ten. A remark on this clone: No antigen is known for it.

The CDR3 spans 15 residues. Germline CDR1 reads SGHTA; CDR2 reads FQGNSA. Trimming took 0 bases from V and 5 from J, leaving 12 bases between them. Input material: PBMCs. The clonotype comes from a woman in her thirties or forties in good health and CMV-seropositive. The V and J genes are TRBV7-2 and TRBJ2-3; maybe TRBD2 (5 bases). The DNA for the CDR3 is TGTGCCAGCAGCTTAGCGTTCCTAGCAGGAGATACGCAGTATTTT. Translated, it gives CASSLAFLAGDTQYF.